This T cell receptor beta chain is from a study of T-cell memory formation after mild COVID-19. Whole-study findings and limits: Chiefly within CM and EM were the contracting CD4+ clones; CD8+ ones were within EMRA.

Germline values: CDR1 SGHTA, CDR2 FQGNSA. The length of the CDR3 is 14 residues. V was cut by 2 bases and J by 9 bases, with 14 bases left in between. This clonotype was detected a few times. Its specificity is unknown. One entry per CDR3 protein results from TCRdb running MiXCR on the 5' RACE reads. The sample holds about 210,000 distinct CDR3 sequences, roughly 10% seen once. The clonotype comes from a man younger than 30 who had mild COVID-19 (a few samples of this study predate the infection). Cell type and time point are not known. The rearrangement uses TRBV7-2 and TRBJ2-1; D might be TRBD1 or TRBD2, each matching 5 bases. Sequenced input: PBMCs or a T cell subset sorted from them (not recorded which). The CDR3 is CASSLRAWGSEQFF. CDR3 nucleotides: TGTGCCAGCAGCTTACGGGCGTGGGGGAGTGAGCAGTTCTTC.